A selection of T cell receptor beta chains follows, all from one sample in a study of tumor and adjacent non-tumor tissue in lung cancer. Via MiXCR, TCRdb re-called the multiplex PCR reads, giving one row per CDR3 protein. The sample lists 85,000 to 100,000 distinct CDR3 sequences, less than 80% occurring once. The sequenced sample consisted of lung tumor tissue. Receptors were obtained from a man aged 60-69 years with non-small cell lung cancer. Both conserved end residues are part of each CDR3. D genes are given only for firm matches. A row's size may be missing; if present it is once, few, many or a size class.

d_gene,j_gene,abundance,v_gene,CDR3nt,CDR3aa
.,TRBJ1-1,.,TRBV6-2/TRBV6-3,TGTACCAGTGGTAACCCACAGGGGAACACTGAAGCTTTCTTT,CTSGNPQGNTEAFF
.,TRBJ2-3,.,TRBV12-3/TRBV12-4,TGTGCCAACATTCCTACCGGGGGCAGAGATACGCAGTATTTT,CANIPTGGRDTQYF
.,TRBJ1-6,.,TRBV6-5,TGTACCGGCAGTTACAGGGATGGGAATTCACCCCTTCACTTT,CTGSYRDGNSPLHF
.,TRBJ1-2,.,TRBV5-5,TGTGCCAGCAGATTGGTTCTAGAGACTCAAGGCTACACCTTC,CASRLVLETQGYTF
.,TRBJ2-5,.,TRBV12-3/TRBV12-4,TGTGCCAGTAGTCCCATCGGGACACTCTTTGGGAAGACCCAGTACTTC,CASSPIGTLFGKTQYF
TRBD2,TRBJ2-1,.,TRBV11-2,TGTGCCAGCAGCTTTGTTACAACTAGCGGTCCGTTGTATAATGAGCAGTTCTTC,CASSFVTTSGPLYNEQFF
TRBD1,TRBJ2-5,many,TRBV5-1,TGCGCCAGCAGCGTGACAGGGAGTCAAGAGACCCAGTACTTC,CASSVTGSQETQYF
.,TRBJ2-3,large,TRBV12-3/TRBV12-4,TGTGCCAGCCACGGTTCACGGGGGCCCCCCACAGATACGCAGTATTTT,CASHGSRGPPTDTQYF
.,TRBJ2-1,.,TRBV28,TGTGCCAGCAGTTCTCCAGTCGGGGGTACCTGCAATGAGCAGTTCTTC,CASSSPVGGTCNEQFF
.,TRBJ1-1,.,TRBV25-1,TGTGTCAGCAGTGATGGGGGTTCCGAAGCTTTCTTT,CVSSDGGSEAFF
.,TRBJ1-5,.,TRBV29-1,TGTATCGTTGTTACAGGGTGGGATCAGCCCCAGCATTTT,CIVVTGWDQPQHF
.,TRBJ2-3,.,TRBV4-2,TGTGCCAACAGCCAAGCTAGTAGCTCCTCAGATACGCAGTATTTT,CANSQASSSSDTQYF
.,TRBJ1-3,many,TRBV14,TGTGCCAGCAGCCTCGAGTGGGGAGCCGGAAACACCATATATTTT,CASSLEWGAGNTIYF
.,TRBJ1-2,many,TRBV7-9,TGTGCCAGCAGCTCTCCCCTGGGGCTCGCTAACTATGGCTACACCTTC,CASSSPLGLANYGYTF
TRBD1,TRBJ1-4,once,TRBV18,TGTGCCAGCTCACCGGGACAGGGGGAAAAACTGTTTTTT,CASSPGQGEKLFF
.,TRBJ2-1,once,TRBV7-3,TGTGCCAGCAGCTCAACTGGCGGGAGAGGGGGTGAGCAGTTCTTC,CASSSTGGRGGEQFF
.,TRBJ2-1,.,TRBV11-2,TGTGCCAGCAGCTTAGCCAACCGGGCATACAATGAGCAGTTCTTC,CASSLANRAYNEQFF
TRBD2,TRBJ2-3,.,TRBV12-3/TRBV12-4,TGTGCCAGCAGCTCATTGGTTAGCGGGGATACACAGTATTTT,CASSSLVSGDTQYF
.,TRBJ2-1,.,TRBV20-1,TGCAATGCTCGGGAGATGAATGAGCAGTTCTTC,CNAREMNEQFF
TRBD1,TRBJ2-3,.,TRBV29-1,TGCAGCGTTCTTGGGAGGACAGGGTGTTTCGGGACAGATACGCAGTATTTT,CSVLGRTGCFGTDTQYF
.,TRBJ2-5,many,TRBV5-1,TGCGCCAGCAGCCCGGGGGGCCCAGAGACCCAGTACTTC,CASSPGGPETQYF
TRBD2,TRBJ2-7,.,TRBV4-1,TGCGCCAGCAGCCAAGATCTTAGCGGGAAGAGTTACTTC,CASSQDLSGKSYF
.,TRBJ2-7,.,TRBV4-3,TGCGCCAGCAACCCAGATCAGGAAGTCTATGAGCAGTACTTC,CASNPDQEVYEQYF
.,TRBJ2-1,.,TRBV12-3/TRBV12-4,TGTGCCAGCCGCGGGGCGAGAGAAGGTGATGAGCAGTTCTTC,CASRGAREGDEQFF
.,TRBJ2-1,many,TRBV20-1,TGCAGTGCTAGGGACATTGGCTCCTACAATGAGCAGTTCTTC,CSARDIGSYNEQFF
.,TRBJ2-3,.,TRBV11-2,TGTGCCATCTGCATGGGGCAGGGGGGCGCAGATACGCAGTATTTT,CAICMGQGGADTQYF
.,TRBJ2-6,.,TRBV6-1,TGTGACAGCAGTGAAAGTAGGGGGAGCTCTGTGGCCAACGTCCTGACTTTC,CDSSESRGSSVANVLTF
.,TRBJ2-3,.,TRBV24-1,TGTGTCACCGGAAGGGATAGTGCAGATACGCAGTATTTT,CVTGRDSADTQYF
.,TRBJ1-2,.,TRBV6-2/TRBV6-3,TGTACCAGCAGCTCCCCAAGAGTGTCTAACTATGGCTACACCTTC,CTSSSPRVSNYGYTF
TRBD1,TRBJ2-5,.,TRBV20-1,TGCAATGCTGGGACAGCCCAAGAGACCCAGTACTTC,CNAGTAQETQYF
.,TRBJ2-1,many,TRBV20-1,TGCAGTGCTAGAGGGGGGCGGGTACACAATGAGCAGTTCTTC,CSARGGRVHNEQFF
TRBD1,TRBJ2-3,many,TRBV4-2,TGTGCCAGCAGCCAAGAGGGGACAGGGGCGGTCACAGATACGCAGTATTTT,CASSQEGTGAVTDTQYF
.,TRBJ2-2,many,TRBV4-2,TGTGCCAGCAGCCCGAGCCCCAGCGGGGAGCTGTTTTTT,CASSPSPSGELFF
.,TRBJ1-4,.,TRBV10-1,TGCTCCAGCAAAACTCCAGGGGAGCCAACAAATGAAAAACTGTTTTTT,CSSKTPGEPTNEKLFF
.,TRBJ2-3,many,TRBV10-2,TGCGCCAGCAGCACCGGTGCAGATACGCAGTATTTT,CASSTGADTQYF
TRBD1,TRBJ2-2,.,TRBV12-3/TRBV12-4,TGTGCCAGCAGCACGACAGGGGCGGACAGGGAGCTGTTTTTT,CASSTTGADRELFF
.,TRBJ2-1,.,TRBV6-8,TGTGCCAGCAGCCTAACACGCCGGGGCTTCAAGCAGTTCTTC,CASSLTRRGFKQFF
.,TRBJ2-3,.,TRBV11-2,TGTGCGAGCAGCCACCGGACCTCTACCGATACGCAGTATTTT,CASSHRTSTDTQYF
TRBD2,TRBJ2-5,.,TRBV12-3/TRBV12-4,TGTGTCAACTCGGGTACGGGACTAGCGTTAGAGACCCAGTACTTC,CVNSGTGLALETQYF
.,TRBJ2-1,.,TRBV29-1,TGCATCGTTGAGGGTAGTCACAACTCCTACAATGAGCTGCTCTTC,CIVEGSHNSYNELLF
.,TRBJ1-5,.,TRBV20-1,TGCAGTGCTACCGGGGAGGGCAATCAGCCTCAGCATTTT,CSATGEGNQPQHF
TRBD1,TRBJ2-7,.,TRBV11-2,TGTCCCAGCAGCCCTCCCTGGGACAGGGCTTGGGAGCAGTACTTC,CPSSPPWDRAWEQYF
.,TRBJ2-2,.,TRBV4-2,TGTACCAGCAGTCAAGCTCCGAACACCGGGGAGCTGTTTTTT,CTSSQAPNTGELFF
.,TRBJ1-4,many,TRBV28,TGTGCCAGCGCCGTCTCGGGGCCTAATGAAAAACTGTTTTTT,CASAVSGPNEKLFF
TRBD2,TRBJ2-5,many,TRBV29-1,TGCAGCGTTGGGACTAGCGGGGAGGAAGAGACCCAGTACTTC,CSVGTSGEEETQYF
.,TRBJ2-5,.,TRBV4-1,TGCGACAGCAGCCAAGGTGGTAACAGGGAGACCCAGTACTTC,CDSSQGGNRETQYF
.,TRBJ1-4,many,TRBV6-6,TGTGCCAGCAGCCGAACGACCGGGACCCTCCTGTTTTTT,CASSRTTGTLLFF
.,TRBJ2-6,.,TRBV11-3,TGTGCCAGCAGCCAACAGGGCTCTGGGGCCAACGCCTTGACTTTC,CASSQQGSGANALTF
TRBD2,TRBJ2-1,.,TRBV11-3,TGTACCAGCAGCAACAGGACTAGCGGGAGCCATGAGCAGTTCTTC,CTSSNRTSGSHEQFF
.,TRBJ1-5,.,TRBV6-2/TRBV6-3,TGTGCCAGAGGGCAGGCTTATCAGCCCCAACATTTT,CARGQAYQPQHF
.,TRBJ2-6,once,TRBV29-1,TGCTGCGTAGACATAGGTACTGGGGCCAACATCCTGACTTTC,CCVDIGTGANILTF
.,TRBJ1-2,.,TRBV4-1,TGTGCCAGCAGCCATTCAGAGGGAGCTGGGGATGGCTACACCTTC,CASSHSEGAGDGYTF
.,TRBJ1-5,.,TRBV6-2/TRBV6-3,TGTGACAGCAGTTACGGGGACGATCAGCCCCAGCATTTT,CDSSYGDDQPQHF
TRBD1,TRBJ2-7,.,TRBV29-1,TGCAGCGCCCGGGGACAGGGCTCCTACGAGCAGTACTTC,CSARGQGSYEQYF
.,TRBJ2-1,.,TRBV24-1,TGTGCCACCAGTGATCCCAGGGAGAGCTCCTACGATGAGCAGTTCTTC,CATSDPRESSYDEQFF
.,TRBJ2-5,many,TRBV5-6,TGTGCCAGCAGCCCAGGGGTAGCGTACCAAGAGACCCAGTACTTC,CASSPGVAYQETQYF
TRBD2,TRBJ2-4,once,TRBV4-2,TGTGCCATCAGCCAAGCGCAAGCTAGCGGACCGTTAGCCAAAAACATTCAGTACTTC,CAISQAQASGPLAKNIQYF
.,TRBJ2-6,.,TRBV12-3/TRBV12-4,TGTGCTAGCAGTCCTTGGACTTCTGTCTCCGGGGCCAACGTCCTGACTTTC,CASSPWTSVSGANVLTF
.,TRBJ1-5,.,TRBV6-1,TGTGCCAGCAGTGACGTACACGGGGGTAGGGGCAATCACCCCCAGCATTTT,CASSDVHGGRGNHPQHF
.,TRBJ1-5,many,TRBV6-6,TGTGCCAGCAGTCGGGACCGATACAATCAGCCCCAGCATTTT,CASSRDRYNQPQHF